The 18 T cell receptor beta chains given below trace back to one sample, sequenced in a study of type 1 regulatory T cells. TCRdb analysed the reads with MiXCR anew, one entry per CDR3 protein. This table has roughly 68,000 distinct CDR3 sequences, roughly three fifths appearing once. No antigen has been assigned to these receptors. Sequencing was performed on cultured T cells, either the whole culture or a sorted T cell fraction (not recorded which). Subset of the sample: Tr1-enriched cell product generated in vitro against host alloantigens. The receptors come from a human donor in good health.

This clonotype has more than one count but fewer than ten. This sequence joins TRBV5-5 and TRBJ2-2; D is uncertain. The ends were cut back, 1 base at V and 4 bases at J, with 11 bases in the middle. Per germline, CDR1 SGHKS and CDR2 YYEKEE (reference sequence). CDR3 length: 15 amino acids. The CDR3 DNA reads as TGTGCCAGCAGCTTGTACGGGTCGAGCACCGGGGAGCTGTTTTTT. Protein: CASSLYGSSTGELFF. The full variable domain, with the rest looked up from reference TRBV5-5 and TRBJ2-2, is DAGVTQSPTHLIKTRGQQVTLRCSPISGHKSVSWYQQVLGQGPQFIFQYYEKEERGRGNFPDRFSARQFPNYSSELNVNALLLGDSALYLCASSLYGSSTGELFFGEGSRLTVL.

V is TRBV6-2 or TRBV6-3 and J is TRBJ2-7; 7 bases map to TRBD1. The CDR3 extends over 14 amino acids. Germline V gives CDR1 MNHEY, CDR2 SVGEGT. Trimming removed 8 bases from V and 3 bases from J; junction bases left unmatched: 10. As DNA, the CDR3 is TGTGCCAGCGGAGAGACAGGGCGGATCTACGAGCAGTACTTC. Amino acid sequence: CASGETGRIYEQYF.

The rearrangement joins TRBV27 to TRBJ2-3, with no clear D. The V gene lost 3 bases and the J gene lost 6 bases, with 7 bases spanning the gap. The CDR3 totals 12 residues. Germline V gene sequence: CDR1 MNHEY, CDR2 SMNVEV (reference sequence). CDR3 loop: CASSFRSDTQYF. In nucleotides, the CDR3 is TGTGCCAGCAGTTTTCGGTCTGATACGCAGTATTTT.

V usage is TRBV10-3 and J usage is TRBJ2-3, with a possible D match to TRBD1 (6 bases). V shed 6 bases and J shed 1 base, with 11 bases lying between them. The CDR3 sequence is 14 residues long. Looked up from germline, CDR1 is ENHRY and CDR2 is SYGVKD. CDR3: CAIRENRGTDTQYF. The CDR3 coding sequence is TGTGCCATCAGGGAGAACAGGGGCACAGATACGCAGTATTTT.

This chain joins TRBV28 and TRBJ1-1; possible D gene TRBD1, 5 bases. Looked up from germline, CDR1 is MDHEN and CDR2 is SYDVKM. This CDR3 is 14 amino acids long. Trimming stripped 2 bases from V and 7 bases from J, with 14 bases between. The CDR3 nucleotides are TGTGCCAGCAGTTTAGAGGCAGGGCGTAATGAAGCTTTCTTT. It yields the protein CASSLEAGRNEAFF. The whole variable domain, remainder taken from reference TRBV28 and TRBJ1-1, is DVKVTQSSRYLVKRTGEKVFLECVQDMDHENMFWYRQDPGLGLRLIYFSYDVKMKEKGDIPEGYSVSREKKERFSLILESASTNQTSMYLCASSLEAGRNEAFFGQGTRLTVV.

This chain links TRBV7-9 with TRBJ2-4; D is ambiguous. CDR3 size: 14 residues. The V gene lost 1 base and the J gene lost 0 bases, with 4 bases spanning the gap. Germline V gives CDR1 SEHNR, CDR2 FQNEAQ (reference sequence). The CDR3 protein is CASSLEVAKNIQYF. In nucleotides, the CDR3 is TGTGCCAGCAGCTTAGAGGTAGCCAAAAACATTCAGTACTTC.

The chain joins TRBV7-9 to TRBJ2-7; 7 positions match TRBD1. Trimming cost V 6 bases and J 5 bases; bases outside gene matches: 10. Germline CDR1 SEHNR, CDR2 FQNEAQ (reference sequence). The CDR3 loop spans 14 amino acids. Written as DNA, the CDR3 is TGTGCCAGCAGTCCGCCGGACAGGTCCCACGAGCAGTACTTC. It encodes CASSPPDRSHEQYF.

The genes are TRBV5-1 and TRBJ2-1; 8 nucleotides match TRBD2. V shed 3 bases, J shed 7 bases, and the junction held 9 bases outside the gene matches. The CDR3 has 15 residues. Germline V gene data show CDR1 as SGHRS and CDR2 as YFSETQ. CDR3 nucleotides: TGCGCCAGCAGCTCTCCGGGAGGGCAGCAGAATGAGCAGTTCTTC. Its protein product is CASSSPGGQQNEQFF.

The chain is built from TRBV28 and TRBJ2-1; TRBD2 agrees at 11 bases. The germline V gene has CDR1 MDHEN and CDR2 SYDVKM. V gave up 5 bases and J gave up 9 bases; unmatched junction bases: 15. The CDR3 spans 17 residues. The CDR3 loop reads CASSPLRLAGGVSEQFF. DNA of the CDR3: TGTGCCAGCAGTCCCCTGAGGCTAGCGGGAGGTGTGTCTGAGCAGTTCTTC. The whole variable domain, filled in from reference TRBV28 and TRBJ2-1, reads DVKVTQSSRYLVKRTGEKVFLECVQDMDHENMFWYRQDPGLGLRLIYFSYDVKMKEKGDIPEGYSVSREKKERFSLILESASTNQTSMYLCASSPLRLAGGVSEQFFGPGTRLTVL.

Only a few counts were recorded for this clonotype. The chain links TRBV7-8 to TRBJ1-4, with D maybe TRBD1 (5 bases). The V end was cut by 5 bases, the J end by 8 bases, with 15 bases between. The CDR3 spans 14 residues. CDR1 and CDR2 (germline): SGHVS, FQNEAQ. The CDR3 nucleotides are TGTGCCAGCAGCAGATTAATTGGGGCGGAAAAACTGTTTTTT. This gives the protein CASSRLIGAEKLFF. Complete variable domain (other parts from reference TRBV7-8 and TRBJ1-4): GAGVSQSPRYKVAKRGQDVALRCDPISGHVSLFWYQQALGQGPEFLTYFQNEAQLDKSGLPSDRFFAERPEGSVSTLKIQRTQQEDSAVYLCASSRLIGAEKLFFGSGTQLSVL.

This clonotype was recorded a few times. This chain joins TRBV6-6 and TRBJ2-3; TRBD1 is a possible D gene (5 bases). The CDR3 runs to 15 residues. V was shortened by 6 bases and J by 2 bases, with 15 bases between the two germline ends. Germline CDR1 and CDR2: MNHNY and SVGAGI (reference sequence). The CDR3 region is CASRPAGGHTDTQYF. CDR3 bases: TGTGCCAGCAGACCTGCTGGCGGACACACAGATACGCAGTATTTT.

There are a few counts of this clonotype. The chain is built from TRBV12-3 or TRBV12-4 and TRBJ1-3; D is unresolved. With 5 bases removed from V and 3 bases from J, the gap between germline ends came to 5 bases. The CDR3 consists of 12 residues. The CDR3 nucleotides are TGTGCCAGCAGTCTGTATGGAAACACCATATATTTT. This sequence encodes CASSLYGNTIYF.

This clonotype was seen just once. V gene TRBV10-2 combines with J gene TRBJ1-1; 7 bases match TRBD1. Germline V gene lookup returns CDR1 WSHSY and CDR2 SAAADI. The CDR3 sequence is 14 residues long. Germline trimming cut 7 bases from V and 3 bases from J; bases unmatched to any gene: 8. The CDR3: CASTLTGIDTEAFF. For the CDR3, the DNA is TGCGCCAGCACCCTGACAGGGATCGACACTGAAGCTTTCTTT.

The chain employs TRBV24-1 and TRBJ2-1; 8 bases align to TRBD2. Germline loops: CDR1 KGHDR, CDR2 SFDVKD. The CDR3 contains 13 residues. After removal of 3 bases from V and 8 bases from J, the junction contained 2 bases not matched to a gene. The CDR3 region is CATSDPGGDEQFF. The CDR3 bases are TGTGCCACCAGTGATCCGGGGGGGGATGAGCAGTTCTTC.

The CDR3 sequence: CASSFPSLTGLEAFF. In nucleotides, the CDR3 is TGTGCCAGCAGCTTCCCATCATTGACAGGACTTGAAGCTTTCTTT. The chain recombines TRBV7-2 with TRBJ1-1; D might be TRBD1 (6 bases). Germline V gene lookup returns CDR1 SGHTA and CDR2 FQGNSA. CDR3 length equals 15 residues. With 3 bases removed from V and 7 bases from J, the gap between germline ends came to 18 bases.

The J gene is TRBJ2-6, the V gene TRBV5-1, with 11 bases lining up with TRBD2. The germline gives CDR1 SGHRS, CDR2 YFSETQ. This CDR3 is 17 amino acids long. V was pared by 4 bases and J by 2 bases, with 5 bases of the junction left unmatched. CDR3 DNA sequence: TGCGCCAGCAGCAGGCTAGCGGGAGGTACTGGGGCCAACGTCCTGACTTTC. Protein sequence: CASSRLAGGTGANVLTF.

This chain uses TRBV6-2 or TRBV6-3 with TRBJ2-6; D is possibly TRBD2 (5 bases). Germline V gene lookup returns CDR1 MNHEY and CDR2 SVGEGT. The CDR3 runs to 18 residues. Trimming took 2 bases from V and 0 from J, leaving 14 bases between them. CDR3 protein: CASSYTRAGISGANVLTF. The CDR3 DNA follows: TGTGCCAGCAGTTACACCAGAGCCGGGATCTCTGGGGCCAACGTCCTGACTTTC.

The J gene is TRBJ1-5, the V gene TRBV19; 10 positions match TRBD1. CDR1 is LNHDA and CDR2 is SQIVND in the germline V gene (reference sequence). Unmatched junction bases numbered 9, after V lost 8 bases and J lost 2 bases. This CDR3 is built from 16 residues. CDR3 bases: TGTGCCAGTGCTCCGGGACAGGGGTTAGGCAATCAGCCCCAGCATTTT. Amino acid sequence: CASAPGQGLGNQPQHF.